The present entry profiles one T cell receptor beta chain with its context. Its antigen is as yet unknown. The data were obtained in a study of OX40 agonist ivuxolimab in advanced cancers. Findings and limits, study-wide: Not determined was the antigen specificity of the expanded peripheral T cells.

Germline lookup yields CDR1 SGHRS and CDR2 YFSETQ. The CDR3 is 13 amino acids. V lost 0 bases to trimming and J lost 7 bases, with 7 bases between them. TCRdb's copy holds only in-frame clones and misses some; the assay was immunoSEQ multiplex PCR. The sample shows about 68,000 clones, over 75% of them seen only once. The chain links TRBV5-1 to TRBJ2-2; D remains ambiguous. This clonotype originated in an adult with an advanced solid tumor such as melanoma, head and neck, liver or kidney cancer. The sequenced sample was CD4+ or CD8+ T cells sorted from blood, obtained in a trial of the OX40 agonist ivuxolimab. The CDR3 loop reads CASSLVVDGELFF. In DNA, the CDR3 is TGCGCCAGCAGCTTGGTCGTGGACGGGGAGCTGTTTTTT.